The table lists the clone carrying this T cell receptor beta chain with a count of one. The J segment lost 1 base and the V segment lost 5 bases, leaving 7 bases of the junction unmatched. Germline V gene data show CDR1 as LNHDA and CDR2 as SQIVND (reference sequence). This CDR3 comprises 15 residues. These data come from a study of cytomegalovirus exposure and HLA in healthy donors. Amplification used 60 Vbeta primers and 13 Jbeta primers. TCRdb's table, derived via immunoSEQ multiplex PCR, lists solely in-frame clones and lacks some. The sample has some 120,000 clones; approximately 72% are singletons.

This receptor was obtained from a woman in her fifties or sixties in good health and CMV-seropositive. The chain links TRBV19 to TRBJ1-1, with 7 nucleotides matching TRBD1. Input material: PBMCs. The CDR3 reads CASSPSDRRNTEAFF. As DNA, the CDR3 is TGTGCCAGTAGTCCATCGGACAGGCGGAACACTGAAGCTTTCTTT.